Below, 11 T cell receptor beta chains from the same sample are listed, as sequenced in a study of shared T cell receptors in the human thymus. This table comes from immunoSEQ multiplex PCR, and its TCRdb copy is limited to in-frame clones, with some not included. The table shows 630,000 or so clones, with 70% to 90% occurring only once. The same data also went into a second study, on human thymus T cells.

The sample was thymocytes. Receptor source: a boy in the first two years of life with a congenital heart defect.

The V gene is TRBV4-1, the J gene TRBJ2-3, with 16 bases aligning to TRBD2. The ends lost 6 bases at V and 0 bases at J; junction bases unmatched: 6. Germline assignment: CDR1 MGHRA and CDR2 YSYEKL. The CDR3 covers 18 residues. The CDR3 reads CASSPGTSGRGSTDTQYF. The CDR3 bases are TGCGCCAGCAGTCCCGGGACTAGCGGGAGGGGGAGCACAGATACGCAGTATTTT.

The DNA of the CDR3 is TGTGCCAGCAGTTTTTCCGGGACTAGCGGGATGAATGAGCAGTTCTTC. This sequence encodes CASSFSGTSGMNEQFF. The chain couples TRBV2 to TRBJ2-1, with TRBD2 matching 13 bases. The CDR3 contains 16 residues. The ends lost 5 bases at V and 7 bases at J; junction bases unmatched: 8. The germline V gene encodes CDR1 SNHLY and CDR2 FYNNEI.

The rearrangement links TRBV5-8 to TRBJ1-4; 8 bases are a match to TRBD1. CDR1 is SGHTS, CDR2 YDEGEE, per germline. This CDR3 comprises 15 residues. The J segment lost 5 bases and the V segment lost 2 bases, leaving 5 bases of the junction unmatched. The CDR3 here is CASSLDRGDNEKLFF. Here the CDR3 DNA reads TGTGCCAGCAGCTTAGACAGGGGAGACAATGAAAAACTGTTTTTT. The full variable domain, completed using reference TRBV5-8 and TRBJ1-4, is EAGVTQSPTHLIKTRGQQATLRCSPISGHTSVYWYQQALGLGLQFLLWYDEGEERNRGNFPPRFSGRQFPNYSSELNVNALELEDSALYLCASSLDRGDNEKLFFGSGTQLSVL.

This clone has just one count. The rearrangement links TRBV4-3 to TRBJ2-5; D may be TRBD2 (6 bases). CDR1 and CDR2 from the germline V gene are LGHNA and YSLEER. The CDR3 spans 18 residues. V gave up 0 bases and J gave up 5 bases, with 22 bases separating them. Here the CDR3 reads CASSQEAWYGAAGETQYF. The CDR3 region has the DNA TGCGCCAGCAGCCAAGAAGCTTGGTACGGGGCGGCGGGGGAGACCCAGTACTTC.

The chain uses TRBV4-3 and TRBJ2-5, with D unresolved. From germline, CDR1 is LGHNA and CDR2 YSLEER. This CDR3 has 14 residues. V shed 4 bases and J shed 4 bases, with 13 bases lying between them. CDR3 residues: CASSPRGTPETQYF. The CDR3 DNA follows: TGCGCCAGCAGCCCCAGAGGAACCCCAGAGACCCAGTACTTC.

This rearrangement joins TRBV19 to TRBJ1-4; maybe TRBD1 (5 bases). The CDR3 loop spans 17 amino acids. V was pared by 1 base and J by 4 bases, with 16 bases between. The germline V gene encodes CDR1 LNHDA and CDR2 SQIVND (reference sequence). The CDR3 DNA reads TGTGCCAGTAGTATAGTTGTCCGACAGTCGGATAATGAAAAACTGTTTTTT. Protein sequence: CASSIVVRQSDNEKLFF.

This clone has just a few counts. The rearrangement uses TRBV7-2 and TRBJ2-7; 9 bases match TRBD2. CDR3 length equals 16 residues. Per germline, CDR1 SGHTA and CDR2 FQGNSA. J was trimmed by 1 base and V by 6 bases; bases with no gene match: 10. The chain's CDR3 is CASRVSSGTLSYEQYF. CDR3 sequence (DNA): TGTGCCAGCAGGGTCTCTAGCGGGACCCTATCCTACGAGCAGTACTTC.

V gene TRBV28 combines with J gene TRBJ1-2; D may be TRBD1 (6 bases). V shed 2 bases and J shed 6 bases, with 16 bases lying between them. Germline V CDR1 and CDR2: MDHEN, SYDVKM. This CDR3 comprises 15 residues. CDR3 residues: CASSLTDRTPDGYTF. CDR3 nucleotides: TGTGCCAGCAGTTTAACGGACAGAACTCCTGATGGCTACACCTTC.

With respect to this clone: The junction and the germline gene differ at one end; a read error may be behind it. The rearrangement joins TRBV7-7 to TRBJ2-5; 9 positions agree with TRBD2. The CDR3 spans 16 residues. Germline V gene lookup returns CDR1 SSHAT and CDR2 FNYEAQ (reference sequence). CDR3 residues: CASSPSRGGEAETQYF. The CDR3 bases are TGTGCTAGCAGCCCCTCGCGCGGGGGGGAGGCGGAGACCCAGTACTTC.

CDR3 loop: CASSHPPTSGGHNEQFF. In nucleotides, the CDR3 is TGTGCCAGCAGCCACCCCCCGACTAGCGGGGGGCACAATGAGCAGTTCTTC. The V gene is TRBV27, the J gene TRBJ2-1, with 13 bases identical to TRBD2. From germline, CDR1 is MNHEY and CDR2 SMNVEV (reference sequence). The junction had 10 bases not matched to a gene; V was cut back by 6 bases and J by 5 bases. The CDR3 is made up of 17 amino acids.

This chain links TRBV4-1 with TRBJ1-3; D is unresolved. Germline lookup yields CDR1 MGHRA and CDR2 YSYEKL. CDR3 length equals 17 residues. V shed 4 bases and J shed 0 bases, with 16 bases lying between them. The CDR3, as DNA: TGCGCCAGCAGCCCGGAGCAAGTATATTCCTCTGGAAACACCATATATTTT. It is translated as CASSPEQVYSSGNTIYF.